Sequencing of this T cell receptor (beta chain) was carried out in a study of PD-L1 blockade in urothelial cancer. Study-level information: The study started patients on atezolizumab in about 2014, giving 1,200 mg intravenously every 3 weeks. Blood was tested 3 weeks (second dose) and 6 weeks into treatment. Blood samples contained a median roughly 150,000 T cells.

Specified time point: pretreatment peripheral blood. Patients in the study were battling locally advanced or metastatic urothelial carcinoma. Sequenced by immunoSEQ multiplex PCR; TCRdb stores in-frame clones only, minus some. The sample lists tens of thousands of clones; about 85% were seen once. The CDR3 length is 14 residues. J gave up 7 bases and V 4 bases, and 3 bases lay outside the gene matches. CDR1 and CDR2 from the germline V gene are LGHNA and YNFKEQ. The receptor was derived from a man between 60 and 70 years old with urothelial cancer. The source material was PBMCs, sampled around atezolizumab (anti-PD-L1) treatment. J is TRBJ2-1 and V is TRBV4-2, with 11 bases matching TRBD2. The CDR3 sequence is CASSLAGGLNEQFF. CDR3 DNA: TGTGCCAGCAGCCTAGCGGGGGGGCTAAATGAGCAGTTCTTC.